Listed here are 27 T cell receptor beta chains from one sample, sequenced in a study of blood T cell repertoires in COVID-19. Only in-frame clones appear in the TCRdb table, and some are missing; sequencing was by immunoSEQ multiplex PCR. This repertoire shows 280,000 or so clones, around 85% found once; its top ten account for more than 2%. The source material was PBMCs or T cells enriched from blood (not recorded which). The receptors come from a man aged 25 to 40 who had recovered from COVID-19.

J is TRBJ1-2 and V is TRBV5-6, with D maybe TRBD1 (5 bases). Germline CDR1 is SGHDT and CDR2 is YYEEEE. V dropped 1 base and J dropped 2 bases, with 9 bases sitting between them. This CDR3 comprises 14 residues. CDR3: CASSLSGGNYGYTF. CDR3 sequence (DNA): TGTGCCAGCAGCTTGAGTGGGGGGAACTATGGCTACACCTTC.

This rearrangement joins TRBV7-9 to TRBJ2-3, with D possibly matching TRBD2 (6 bases). Trimming removed 5 bases from V and 2 bases from J, with 20 bases in between. Germline V gene lookup returns CDR1 SEHNR and CDR2 FQNEAQ (reference sequence). There are 17 residues in the CDR3. This CDR3 reads CASSPAPGTLFTDTQYF. The CDR3 coding sequence is TGTGCCAGCAGCCCTGCCCCCGGGACTCTCTTCACAGATACGCAGTATTTT.

This clone was seen only a few times. The chain couples TRBV5-1 to TRBJ2-7; unclear D gene. Trimming left V 0 bases short and J 1 base short, with 5 bases between. The CDR3 covers 13 residues. Germline V gene sequence: CDR1 SGHRS, CDR2 YFSETQ. The CDR3 reads CASSLERSYEQYF. The CDR3 coding sequence is TGCGCCAGCAGCTTGGAACGGTCCTACGAGCAGTACTTC.

V gene TRBV10-2 combines with J gene TRBJ1-2; 11 nucleotides agree with TRBD1. The V and J ends lost 3 bases and 2 bases, in that order; junction bases with no gene match: 2. There are 15 residues in the CDR3. Germline lookup yields CDR1 WSHSY and CDR2 SAAADI. The CDR3: CASSDRDRGNYGYTF. In DNA, the CDR3 is TGCGCCAGCAGTGACCGGGACAGGGGGAACTATGGCTACACCTTC.

This clone was counted once. This chain connects TRBV2 to TRBJ1-5, with 7 positions matching TRBD1. The V gene's germline CDR1 is SNHLY and CDR2 FYNNEI. The CDR3 spans 15 residues. The V gene end was trimmed by 6 bases and the J gene end by 7 bases; junction bases not matched to a gene: 12. CDR3 sequence: CASRAQTGEDQPQHF. CDR3 coding DNA: TGTGCCAGCAGAGCTCAAACAGGGGAGGACCAGCCCCAGCATTTT. Drawing the rest from reference TRBV2 and TRBJ1-5, the complete variable domain is EPEVTQTPSHQVTQMGQEVILRCVPISNHLYFYWYRQILGQKVEFLVSFYNNEISEKSEIFDDQFSVERPDGSNFTLKIRSTKLEDSAMYFCASRAQTGEDQPQHFGDGTRLSIL.

The CDR3 here is CASSQTPGGGTYEQYF. As DNA, the CDR3 is TGCGCCAGCAGCCAGACCCCTGGCGGGGGAACCTACGAGCAGTACTTC. The rearrangement links TRBV5-1 to TRBJ2-7; 7 bases align to TRBD2. The CDR3 runs to 16 residues. The ends lost 4 bases at V and 2 bases at J; junction bases unmatched: 12. CDR1 and CDR2 (germline): SGHRS, YFSETQ.

The sample holds one count of this clone. This chain connects TRBV19 to TRBJ2-3; TRBD2 is a possible D gene (5 bases). V shed 3 bases and J shed 6 bases, with 16 bases lying between them. Germline loops: CDR1 LNHDA, CDR2 SQIVND (reference sequence). The CDR3 contains 15 residues. Written as DNA, the CDR3 is TGTGCCAGTAGTATCGGACTGTTTCAGAGGGATACGCAGTATTTT. Translating gives CASSIGLFQRDTQYF.

The chain employs TRBV18 and TRBJ1-5; a possible D gene is TRBD1 (5 bases). The CDR3 extends over 15 amino acids. Per the germline V gene, CDR1 is KGHSH and CDR2 is LQKENI. V gave up 6 bases and J gave up 3 bases, with 15 bases separating them. DNA of the CDR3: TGTGCCAGCTCGGCGGGGGGGGGTTTCAATCAGCCCCAGCATTTT. It is translated as CASSAGGGFNQPQHF.

The chain links TRBV6-1 to TRBJ2-7; a weak D match, TRBD2 (6 bases). The germline V gene has CDR1 MNHNS and CDR2 SASEGT. Between the trimmed V and J ends, which lost 2 bases and 0 bases, there was a span of 14 bases. The CDR3 covers 16 residues. The CDR3 DNA reads as TGTGCCAGCAGTGAATCTCGGGGGAAACCCTCCTACGAGCAGTACTTC. Translation gives CASSESRGKPSYEQYF.

The rearrangement joins TRBV5-1 to TRBJ2-3, with TRBD2 matching over 11 bases. Germline CDR1 reads SGHRS; CDR2 reads YFSETQ. The CDR3 has 14 residues. Trimming at V came to 4 bases and at J to 6 bases, leaving 4 bases not matched to a gene. Here the CDR3 reads CASSISGGEDTQYF. Here the CDR3 DNA reads TGCGCCAGCAGCATTAGCGGGGGGGAGGATACGCAGTATTTT.

The chain has TRBV24-1 and TRBJ2-1; D is perhaps TRBD1 (6 bases). V was clipped by 3 bases and J by 7 bases, with 15 bases between them. CDR3 length equals 15 residues. Germline V gives CDR1 KGHDR, CDR2 SFDVKD. The CDR3 region is CATSDPKTGKNEQFF. Written as DNA, the CDR3 is TGTGCCACCAGTGATCCGAAGACAGGTAAAAATGAGCAGTTCTTC.

The rearrangement joins TRBV19 to TRBJ1-1, with a possible D match to TRBD1 (6 bases). This CDR3 is built from 14 residues. Looked up from germline, CDR1 is LNHDA and CDR2 is SQIVND (reference sequence). V lost 6 bases and J lost 4, with 15 bases in between. The CDR3 reads CASRDSTGFTEAFF. The CDR3 coding sequence is TGTGCCAGTAGAGACTCTACAGGGTTCACTGAAGCTTTCTTT.

This sequence joins TRBV3-1 (or the pseudogene TRBV3-2) and TRBJ2-3, with TRBD2 identical over 8 bases. J lost 6 bases, V lost 1 base, and 9 bases had no gene match. Looked up from germline, CDR1 is LGHDT and CDR2 is YNNKEL (reference sequence). The CDR3 has 16 amino acids. CDR3 DNA sequence: TGTGCCAGCAGCCAAGCTTGGCCAGCGGGGGCTGATACGCAGTATTTT. Its protein is CASSQAWPAGADTQYF.

This clone has a handful of counts. CDR3 sequence reads: CASSQGRGTQPQHF. CDR3 coding DNA: TGCGCCAGCAGCCAGGGGAGGGGTACTCAGCCCCAGCATTTT. The chain joins TRBV4-3 to TRBJ1-5; D perhaps matches TRBD1 (5 bases). Trimming pared 3 bases from V and 6 bases from J, leaving 12 bases between. The CDR3 is made up of 14 amino acids. The germline CDR1 and CDR2 sequences are LGHNA and YSLEER.

This sequence joins TRBV5-6 and TRBJ1-5; D not resolved. The CDR3 is 15 amino acids. Germline CDR1 SGHDT, CDR2 YYEEEE. V dropped 4 bases and J dropped 2 bases, with 13 bases sitting between them. The CDR3 DNA follows: TGTGCCAGCAGCAGGCGGGAGACTCGCAATCAGCCCCAGCATTTT. Translated, it gives CASSRRETRNQPQHF.

The V gene is TRBV30, the J gene TRBJ1-1, with D possibly being TRBD1 (5 bases). Germline loops: CDR1 GTSNPN, CDR2 SVGIG (reference sequence). The CDR3 consists of 13 residues. V was shortened by 5 bases and J by 1 base, with 11 bases between the two germline ends. The CDR3: CAWDVQANTEAFF. CDR3 coding DNA: TGTGCCTGGGATGTACAGGCGAACACTGAAGCTTTCTTT.

The chain couples TRBV5-1 to TRBJ1-6, with TRBD1 matching over 8 bases. With 7 bases clipped from V and 10 bases from J, the junction kept 7 bases outside the gene matches. Germline assignment: CDR1 SGHRS and CDR2 YFSETQ. The CDR3 is 13 amino acids. CDR3 nucleotides: TGCGCCAGCGGACAGGGCGGTTGGTCACCCCTCCACTTT. Protein: CASGQGGWSPLHF. Full variable domain (rest looked up from reference TRBV5-1 and TRBJ1-6): KAGVTQTPRYLIKTRGQQVTLSCSPISGHRSVSWYQQTPGQGLQFLFEYFSETQRNKGNFPGRFSGRQFSNSRSEMNVSTLELGDSALYLCASGQGGWSPLHFGNGTRLTVT.

The gene calls are TRBV4-3 and TRBJ2-1; 9 bases match TRBD2. V gave up 4 bases and J gave up 6 bases; unmatched junction bases: 7. This CDR3 has 15 residues. Germline CDR1 LGHNA, CDR2 YSLEER. The CDR3 protein is CASSLVGGGANEQFF. The CDR3 DNA is TGCGCCAGCAGCCTCGTGGGCGGGGGGGCCAATGAGCAGTTCTTC.

The chain has TRBV6-5 and TRBJ1-6; 9 nucleotides line up with TRBD1. This CDR3 comprises 15 residues. With 6 bases clipped from V and 10 bases from J, the junction kept 10 bases outside the gene matches. The germline gives CDR1 MNHEY, CDR2 SVGAGI. In DNA form, the CDR3 reads TGTGCCAGCAGCTATACCTACAGGGGGCGCTCACCCCTCCACTTT. Translating it yields CASSYTYRGRSPLHF.

V usage is TRBV10-1 and J usage is TRBJ1-2; D unclear. The V and J ends lost 3 bases and 2 bases respectively, with 7 bases between them. The CDR3 is 13 residues long. Germline CDR1 and CDR2: WNHNN and SYGVQD (reference sequence). Written as DNA, the CDR3 is TGCGCCAGCAGTGACAGGAACAACTATGGCTACACCTTC. Translated: CASSDRNNYGYTF.

The CDR3 loop reads CASSSNRPDSPLHF. The CDR3 DNA sequence: TGCGCCAGCAGCTCTAACCGCCCCGATTCACCCCTCCACTTT. J is TRBJ1-6 and V is TRBV5-1; D gene uncertain. Germline lookup yields CDR1 SGHRS and CDR2 YFSETQ. The CDR3 runs 14 residues. V was pared by 3 bases and J by 8 bases, with 12 bases between.

This chain links TRBV7-9 with TRBJ1-5, with no clear D. This CDR3 comprises 13 residues. V dropped 6 bases and J dropped 4 bases, with 10 bases sitting between them. Germline-derived CDR1 and CDR2 are SEHNR and FQNEAQ (reference sequence). CDR3 in DNA: TGTGCCAGCAGACGAAACGAGAATCAGCCCCAGCATTTT. The encoded protein is CASRRNENQPQHF.

This clone appeared a few times. The CDR3 loop reads CAYWAERGAANTGELFF. Written as DNA, the CDR3 is TGTGCCTACTGGGCGGAGCGGGGGGCCGCGAACACCGGGGAGCTGTTTTTT. The rearrangement uses TRBV10-3 and TRBJ2-2, with TRBD2 matching over 9 bases. Germline V lookup: CDR1 ENHRY, CDR2 SYGVKD. The CDR3 runs to 17 residues. After removal of 11 bases from V and 0 bases from J, the junction contained 13 bases not matched to a gene.

V is TRBV4-3 and J is TRBJ2-1, with D unresolved. This CDR3 has 15 residues. CDR1 is LGHNA, CDR2 YSLEER, per germline. The V end lost 0 bases, the J end lost 7 bases, and 13 bases lay between the germline ends. CDR3 sequence (DNA): TGCGCCAGCAGCCAAGATCAATTCCAGATTAATGAGCAGTTCTTC. This sequence encodes CASSQDQFQINEQFF.

The rearrangement uses TRBV6-5 and TRBJ2-7, with TRBD2 matching 10 bases. CDR3 length: 16 residues. The germline V gene has CDR1 MNHEY and CDR2 SVGAGI. With 3 bases clipped from V and 2 bases from J, the junction kept 7 bases outside the gene matches. CDR3 DNA: TGTGCCAGCAGTTATCTAGAGCGGGGGGGTGCCTACGAGCAGTACTTC. Its translation is CASSYLERGGAYEQYF.

This chain uses TRBV7-9 with TRBJ1-2; perhaps TRBD1 as D (6 bases). The length of the CDR3 is 17 residues. V shed 5 bases and J shed 2 bases, with 21 bases lying between them. In germline, CDR1 is SEHNR, CDR2 FQNEAQ (reference sequence). The CDR3 region has the DNA TGTGCCAGCAGCGGACAAGGCAGGGGCGGAAGAAACTATGGCTACACCTTC. This encodes CASSGQGRGGRNYGYTF. Using reference TRBV7-9 and TRBJ1-2 for the parts outside the CDR3, the full variable domain is DTGVSQNPRHKITKRGQNVTFRCDPISEHNRLYWYRQTLGQGPEFLTYFQNEAQLEKSRLLSDRFSAERPKGSFSTLEIQRTEQGDSAMYLCASSGQGRGGRNYGYTFGSGTRLTVV.

The sample holds many counts of this clone. V gene TRBV5-4 combines with J gene TRBJ2-7; TRBD1 matches at 8 bases. Germline V gene lookup returns CDR1 SGHNT and CDR2 YYREEE (reference sequence). This CDR3 spans 16 amino acids. V gave up 4 bases and J gave up 0 bases; unmatched junction bases: 9. CDR3 amino acids: CASSTRRQGNSYEQYF. The CDR3 region has the DNA TGTGCCAGCAGCACCCGCCGACAGGGGAACTCCTACGAGCAGTACTTC.